A single sample is the source of the 4 T cell receptor beta chains below, sequenced in a study of T cell changes during pregnancy in multiple sclerosis. Sequenced by immunoSEQ multiplex PCR; TCRdb stores in-frame clones only, minus some. The data contain over 35,000 clones, 89% of them singletons. This specimen consisted of CD4+ T cells from peripheral blood mononuclear cells, obtained in the first trimester of pregnancy. The receptor set was obtained from a female donor with multiple sclerosis, enrolled in a pregnancy study.

The rearrangement joins TRBV6-4 to TRBJ1-1; D unclear. Germline V gene sequence: CDR1 MRHNA, CDR2 SNTAGT. This CDR3 has 14 residues. Trimming removed 6 bases at V and 0 bases at J, with 11 bases between. DNA of the CDR3: TGTGCCAGCAGCGCATCTATGGTGAACACTGAAGCTTTCTTT. It encodes CASSASMVNTEAFF.

V usage is TRBV11-2 and J usage is TRBJ2-1; the match to TRBD1 covers 7 bases. Germline trimming cut 1 base from V and 15 bases from J; bases unmatched to any gene: 12. Germline V gives CDR1 SGHAT, CDR2 FQNNGV. The CDR3 is 14 amino acids. The CDR3 is CASSLASRQGVMFF. In nucleotides, the CDR3 is TGTGCCAGCAGCTTAGCTTCCCGCCAGGGGGTCATGTTCTTC.

The genes are TRBV27 and TRBJ2-7; D is ambiguous. The germline gives CDR1 MNHEY, CDR2 SMNVEV (reference sequence). The CDR3 length is 15 residues. Trimming cost V 2 bases and J 0 bases, with 11 bases left between them. CDR3 coding DNA: TGTGCCAGCAGTTTAATTGGCAAAAGCTCCTACGAGCAGTACTTC. Translation: CASSLIGKSSYEQYF.

The chain uses TRBV11-2 and TRBJ2-2, with 11 bases matching TRBD2. The CDR3 loop spans 16 amino acids. The J segment lost 4 bases and the V segment lost 3 bases, leaving 4 bases of the junction unmatched. The germline V gene has CDR1 SGHAT and CDR2 FQNNGV. The CDR3 spells CASSFRLAGTTGELFF. CDR3 nucleotides: TGTGCCAGCAGCTTCCGACTAGCGGGGACCACCGGGGAGCTGTTTTTT. Using reference TRBV11-2 and TRBJ2-2 for the parts outside the CDR3, the full variable domain is EAGVAQSPRYKIIEKRQSVAFWCNPISGHATLYWYQQILGQGPKLLIQFQNNGVVDDSQLPKDRFSAERLKGVDSTLKIQPAKLEDSAVYLCASSFRLAGTTGELFFGEGSRLTVL.